A single sample is the source of the 30 T cell receptor beta chains below, sequenced in a study of cytomegalovirus exposure and HLA in healthy donors. Use of 60 Vbeta and 13 Jbeta primers characterized the PCR. Clones were read by immunoSEQ multiplex PCR, and TCRdb kept only the in-frame ones, dropping some. This sample has roughly 120,000 clones; over 8.5% occur once, and the top ten carry 5% to 6.5%. Sequenced: PBMCs. These receptor sequences come from a woman aged 35 to 49 in good health and CMV-seropositive.

The V gene is TRBV18, the J gene TRBJ1-4; 8 positions match TRBD1. The CDR3 is 15 amino acids. V lost 4 bases and J lost 7; bases outside the gene matches: 8. Germline V gene sequence: CDR1 KGHSH, CDR2 LQKENI. The CDR3 here is CASSLGTGLGEKLFF. As DNA, the CDR3 is TGTGCCAGCTCACTTGGGACAGGTCTAGGTGAAAAACTGTTTTTT.

The rearrangement joins TRBV5-4 to TRBJ2-3, with TRBD2 matching over 9 bases. The CDR3 loop spans 14 amino acids. The V segment lost 0 bases and the J segment 4 bases; nucleotides outside the gene matches: 0. The V gene's germline CDR1 is SGHNT and CDR2 YYREEE (reference sequence). CDR3 amino acids: CASSLGGGADTQYF. Here the CDR3 DNA reads TGTGCCAGCAGCTTGGGCGGGGGGGCAGATACGCAGTATTTT.

V usage is TRBV5-1 and J usage is TRBJ1-6; possible D gene TRBD1, 5 bases. Germline CDR1 SGHRS, CDR2 YFSETQ. V was pared by 0 bases and J by 5 bases, with 9 bases between. The CDR3 spans 15 residues. CDR3 nucleotides: TGCGCCAGCAGCTTGGGTCGGGGGAATAATTCACCCCTCCACTTT. Translation gives CASSLGRGNNSPLHF.

The rearrangement uses TRBV19 and TRBJ1-1; maybe TRBD1 (5 bases). In germline, CDR1 is LNHDA, CDR2 SQIVND (reference sequence). This CDR3 is built from 13 residues. Trimming left V 3 bases short and J 4 bases short, with 9 bases between. The CDR3 region has the DNA TGTGCCAGTAGTATGGCGGGGACCACTGAAGCTTTCTTT. It encodes CASSMAGTTEAFF.

In its sample, this clone was seen a few times. This chain connects TRBV30 to TRBJ2-3; 7 nucleotides match TRBD2. CDR1 and CDR2 from the germline V gene are GTSNPN and SVGIG (reference sequence). Trimming took 3 bases from V and 2 from J; bases not matched to a gene: 11. The CDR3 contains 16 residues. The CDR3 reads CAWSLGAGTFTDTQYF. CDR3 in DNA: TGTGCCTGGAGCCTGGGAGCGGGGACCTTCACAGATACGCAGTATTTT.

This clone was counted a few times. This rearrangement joins TRBV7-8 to TRBJ2-2; tentative D call: TRBD2 (5 bases). Trimming took 7 bases from V and 3 from J, leaving 18 bases between them. CDR1 is SGHVS and CDR2 is FQNEAQ in the germline V gene. This CDR3 contains 16 residues. The CDR3 DNA reads TGTGCCAGCACCCCCCTCACCAGCGGTGACACCGGGGAGCTGTTTTTT. Protein sequence: CASTPLTSGDTGELFF. The variable domain in full, completed from reference TRBV7-8 and TRBJ2-2, reads GAGVSQSPRYKVAKRGQDVALRCDPISGHVSLFWYQQALGQGPEFLTYFQNEAQLDKSGLPSDRFFAERPEGSVSTLKIQRTQQEDSAVYLCASTPLTSGDTGELFFGEGSRLTVL.

The V call is TRBV5-1, the J call TRBJ2-7; D perhaps matches TRBD1 (5 bases). Germline-derived CDR1 and CDR2 are SGHRS and YFSETQ. The CDR3 spans 14 residues. Deletions cut 0 bases from V and 2 bases from J, with 9 bases between. The CDR3 here is CASSLVSGPYEQYF. For the CDR3, the DNA is TGCGCCAGCAGCTTGGTCTCAGGGCCCTACGAGCAGTACTTC.

Only a few counts were recorded for this clone. V and J are TRBV28 and TRBJ1-2; 8 positions agree with TRBD1. This CDR3 spans 15 amino acids. In germline, CDR1 is MDHEN, CDR2 SYDVKM. V shed 5 bases, J shed 4 bases, and the junction held 9 bases outside the gene matches. The CDR3 DNA reads TGTGCCAGCAGTCCGACAGGGGCCCTAGGCTATGGCTACACCTTC. Translating it yields CASSPTGALGYGYTF.

This clone was counted between two and nine times. CDR3 in DNA: TGCGCCAGCAGCCGAATGACTGAAGGCTATAATGAGCAGTTCTTC. Its translation: CASSRMTEGYNEQFF. The chain has TRBV4-1 and TRBJ2-1; unclear D gene. The CDR3 loop spans 15 amino acids. Germline CDR1 reads MGHRA; CDR2 reads YSYEKL. Trimming took 4 bases from V and 7 from J, leaving 17 bases between them.

CDR3 in DNA: TGTGCCAGCAGTTTTCTGAGCTCTGGGGCCAACGTCCTGACTTTC. It codes for CASSFLSSGANVLTF. The V and J genes are TRBV5-4 and TRBJ2-6; unclear D gene. CDR1 SGHNT and CDR2 YYREEE come from the germline V gene (reference sequence). V gave up 5 bases and J gave up 0 bases, with 9 bases separating them. The CDR3 is 15 amino acids.

This clone was counted a few times. The CDR3 region is CASTRGANVEAFF. The CDR3 region has the DNA TGTGCCAGCACCCGAGGCGCGAATGTTGAAGCTTTCTTT. The genes are TRBV6-5 and TRBJ1-1, with unresolved D. This CDR3 region has 13 residues. The V end was cut by 7 bases, the J end by 7 bases, with 16 bases between. Per the germline V gene, CDR1 is MNHEY and CDR2 is SVGAGI.

CDR3 sequence: CATSGVSYEQYF. CDR3 sequence (DNA): TGTGCCACCTCGGGGGTTTCCTACGAGCAGTACTTC. The rearrangement joins TRBV25-1 to TRBJ2-7; D perhaps matches TRBD2 (6 bases). The CDR3 runs 12 residues. Germline V gives CDR1 MGHDK, CDR2 SYGVNS. Trimming cost V 10 bases and J 1 base, with 11 bases left between them.

This clone has only a few counts. This chain links TRBV19 with TRBJ1-5, with a weak D call TRBD1 (5 bases). CDR3 length: 18 amino acids. Germline V lookup: CDR1 LNHDA, CDR2 SQIVND (reference sequence). V was trimmed by 3 bases and J by 1 base, leaving 19 bases between them. The CDR3 is CASSMEGPFRGSNQPQHF. The CDR3 DNA sequence: TGTGCCAGTAGTATGGAGGGTCCATTTCGGGGGAGCAATCAGCCCCAGCATTTT.

The V call is TRBV19, the J call TRBJ1-1, with 7 bases matching TRBD1. With V trimmed by 6 bases and J by 5 bases, 6 bases remained unmatched. The germline CDR1 and CDR2 sequences are LNHDA and SQIVND (reference sequence). The CDR3 sequence is 13 residues long. CDR3 protein: CASRTQGRTEAFF. In DNA, the CDR3 is TGTGCCAGTAGGACACAGGGGAGGACTGAAGCTTTCTTT.

This clone came up a few times. J is TRBJ1-4 and V is TRBV9, with 7 positions matching TRBD1. The germline V gene has CDR1 SGDLS and CDR2 YYNGEE. V was clipped by 0 bases and J by 2 bases; unmatched bases: 1. The CDR3 extends over 15 amino acids. Here the CDR3 DNA reads TGTGCCAGCAGCGTAGGAGGGGGCACTAATGAAAAACTGTTTTTT. Residues: CASSVGGGTNEKLFF.

In this sample, this clone turned up a few times. The V gene is TRBV30, the J gene TRBJ1-4; TRBD1 matches at 7 bases. Per germline, CDR1 GTSNPN and CDR2 SVGIG (reference sequence). The CDR3 loop spans 13 amino acids. J was trimmed by 8 bases and V by 1 base; bases with no gene match: 4. The CDR3 sequence is CAWSGDSGEKLFF. For the CDR3, the DNA is TGTGCCTGGAGTGGGGACAGTGGCGAAAAACTGTTTTTT.

This clone was counted a few times. The chain uses TRBV9 and TRBJ1-3; 7 bases are a match to TRBD1. This CDR3 is built from 17 residues. The germline gives CDR1 SGDLS, CDR2 YYNGEE. Trimming took 0 bases from V and 1 from J; bases not matched to a gene: 7. CDR3 residues: CASSVAGGGASGNTIYF. CDR3 nucleotide sequence: TGTGCCAGCAGCGTAGCCGGAGGGGGCGCATCTGGAAACACCATATATTTT.

The V gene is TRBV30, the J gene TRBJ2-7; 9 nucleotides line up with TRBD2. CDR3 size: 15 residues. Germline trimming cut 2 bases from V and 6 bases from J; bases unmatched to any gene: 11. Germline CDR1 and CDR2: GTSNPN and SVGIG (reference sequence). The chain's CDR3 is CAWSSPGLASAEQYF. CDR3 sequence (DNA): TGTGCCTGGAGTTCACCGGGACTAGCCTCGGCCGAGCAGTACTTC.

In this sample, this clone turned up a few times. This chain links TRBV19 with TRBJ1-5, with 7 bases identical to TRBD1. Germline trimming cut 7 bases from V and 0 bases from J; bases unmatched to any gene: 3. The CDR3 length is 14 residues. The germline V gene encodes CDR1 LNHDA and CDR2 SQIVND (reference sequence). DNA for the CDR3: TGTGCCAGTAAACAGGGGTATAGCAATCAGCCCCAGCATTTT. Translating gives CASKQGYSNQPQHF.

The chain recombines TRBV18 with TRBJ1-2; D remains unclear. Per the germline V gene, CDR1 is KGHSH and CDR2 is LQKENI. Trimming took 0 bases from V and 0 from J, leaving 8 bases between them. The CDR3 is 15 residues long. Written as DNA, the CDR3 is TGTGCCAGCTCACCACCAAGCCTTACTAACTATGGCTACACCTTC. Amino acid sequence: CASSPPSLTNYGYTF.

The chain links TRBV4-1 to TRBJ1-1, with 7 nucleotides matching TRBD1. V trimming: 6 bases; J trimming: 5 bases; junction bases outside the gene matches: 6. This CDR3 region has 13 residues. Germline V gives CDR1 MGHRA, CDR2 YSYEKL. CDR3 loop: CASRGPGGTEAFF. CDR3 in DNA: TGCGCCAGCAGGGGTCCAGGGGGAACTGAAGCTTTCTTT.

V usage is TRBV27 and J usage is TRBJ2-2; 8 nucleotides align to TRBD1. The germline CDR1 and CDR2 sequences are MNHEY and SMNVEV (reference sequence). The length of the CDR3 is 18 residues. J lost 1 base, V lost 5 bases, and 12 bases had no gene match. The CDR3 loop reads CASSLTDFGTGNTGELFF. The CDR3 DNA reads TGTGCCAGCAGTCTAACGGATTTCGGGACAGGGAACACCGGGGAGCTGTTTTTT.

This clone was seen more than once but under ten times. This chain joins TRBV15 and TRBJ1-3; D remains ambiguous. Per the germline V gene, CDR1 is LNHNV and CDR2 is YYDKDF (reference sequence). This CDR3 comprises 15 residues. V gave up 0 bases and J gave up 4 bases, with 10 bases separating them. The CDR3 sequence: CATSRDRTGGNTIYF. DNA for the CDR3: TGTGCCACCAGCAGAGATCGGACTGGAGGAAACACCATATATTTT. The full variable domain, its missing parts supplied by reference TRBV15 and TRBJ1-3, is DAMVIQNPRYQVTQFGKPVTLSCSQTLNHNVMYWYQQKSSQAPKLLFHYYDKDFNNEADTPDNFQSRRPNTSFCFLDIRSPGLGDTAMYLCATSRDRTGGNTIYFGEGSWLTVV.

This clone has just a few counts. This chain uses TRBV7-3 with TRBJ1-6; possibly TRBD1 for D (6 bases). V dropped 1 base and J dropped 10 bases, with 8 bases sitting between them. Germline-derived CDR1 and CDR2 are SGHTA and FQGTGA. CDR3 size: 13 residues. DNA of the CDR3: TGTGCCAGCAGCTTAATCAGGGGCTCACCCCTCCACTTT. Amino acids: CASSLIRGSPLHF.

This clone appeared a few times. The chain links TRBV30 to TRBJ1-3; the D gene is possibly TRBD1 (6 bases). From germline, CDR1 is GTSNPN and CDR2 SVGIG (reference sequence). The ends were cut back, 4 bases at V and 2 bases at J, with 12 bases in the middle. CDR3 size: 14 residues. The CDR3 sequence is CAWTTTGTGNTIYF. The CDR3 DNA reads as TGTGCCTGGACAACTACAGGGACTGGAAACACCATATATTTT.

The rearrangement links TRBV10-3 to TRBJ2-5; 7 bases fit TRBD2. The CDR3 totals 13 residues. CDR1 and CDR2 from the germline V gene are ENHRY and SYGVKD. Trimming cost V 4 bases and J 3 bases; bases outside gene matches: 2. CDR3 amino acids: CAISGGGKETQYF. CDR3 DNA: TGTGCCATCAGTGGCGGGGGAAAAGAGACCCAGTACTTC.

This clone appeared a few times. V usage is TRBV28 and J usage is TRBJ1-2; 8 bases align to TRBD1. The germline V gene has CDR1 MDHEN and CDR2 SYDVKM. V shed 6 bases and J 8 bases; nucleotides not matched to a gene: 14. The CDR3 consists of 15 residues. CDR3 in amino acids: CASSHTRTGLEGYTF. CDR3 bases: TGTGCCAGCAGCCATACAAGGACAGGGCTCGAGGGCTACACCTTC.

The chain couples TRBV5-1 to TRBJ2-7, with D tentatively TRBD1 (5 bases). Trimming pared 0 bases from V and 3 bases from J, leaving 13 bases between. The CDR3 is 15 residues long. Germline V gene data show CDR1 as SGHRS and CDR2 as YFSETQ. DNA of the CDR3: TGCGCCAGCAGCTTGGGCCAGGGCAGTTTCTACGAGCAGTACTTC. It specifies CASSLGQGSFYEQYF.

Turning to this clone: At one boundary the junction diverges from the germline segment, which might be a read error. The DNA of the CDR3 is TGCGGCAGCTTAGAACAGGAGAGGACCGGGGAGCTGTTTTTT. Protein sequence: CGSLEQERTGELFF. The genes are TRBV5-1 and TRBJ2-2; D may be TRBD1 (5 bases). In germline, CDR1 is SGHRS, CDR2 YFSETQ. The CDR3 sequence is 14 residues long. The full variable domain, its missing parts supplied by reference TRBV5-1 and TRBJ2-2, is KAGVTQTPRYLIKTRGQQVTLSCSPISGHRSVSWYQQTPGQGLQFLFEYFSETQRNKGNFPGRFSGRQFSNSRSEMNVSTLELGDSALYLCGSLEQERTGELFFGEGSRLTVL.

This clone was observed a handful of times. The chain combines TRBV28 with TRBJ2-1, with no clear D. In germline, CDR1 is MDHEN, CDR2 SYDVKM. The CDR3 covers 17 residues. The V end was cut by 2 bases, the J end by 0 bases, with 14 bases between. CDR3 region: CASSLPSDTFSYNEQFF. The CDR3 DNA follows: TGTGCCAGCAGTTTACCCTCCGACACCTTCTCCTACAATGAGCAGTTCTTC.